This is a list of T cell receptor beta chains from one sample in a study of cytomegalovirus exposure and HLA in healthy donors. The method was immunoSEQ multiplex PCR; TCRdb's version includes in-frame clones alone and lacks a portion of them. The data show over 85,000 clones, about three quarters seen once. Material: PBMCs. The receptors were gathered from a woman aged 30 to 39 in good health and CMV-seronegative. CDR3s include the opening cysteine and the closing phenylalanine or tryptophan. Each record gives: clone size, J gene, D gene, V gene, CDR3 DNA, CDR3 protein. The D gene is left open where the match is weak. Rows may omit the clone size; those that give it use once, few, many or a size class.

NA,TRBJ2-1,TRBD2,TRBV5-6,TGTGCCAGCAGCAAAAGGACTAGCGGCTACAATGAGCAGTTCTTC,CASSKRTSGYNEQFF
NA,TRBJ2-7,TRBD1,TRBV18,TGTGCCAGCGAAGCAGGACAGGGCGCCTACGAGCAGTACTTC,CASEAGQGAYEQYF
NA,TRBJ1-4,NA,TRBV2,TGTGCCAGCAGGCCAGGAGGCTTGGCAACTAATGAAAAACTGTTTTTT,CASRPGGLATNEKLFF
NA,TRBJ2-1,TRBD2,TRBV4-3,TGCGCCAGCAGCCAAGAGACTAGCGGGAGTTTCTACAATGAGCAGTTCTTC,CASSQETSGSFYNEQFF
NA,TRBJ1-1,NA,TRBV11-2,TGTGCCAGCAGCTTAGAGTTTGGGGCGAAGAACACTGAAGCTTTCTTT,CASSLEFGAKNTEAFF
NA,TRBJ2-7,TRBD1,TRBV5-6,TGTGCCAGCAGCTTCGGGACAGGATACGAGCAGTACTTC,CASSFGTGYEQYF
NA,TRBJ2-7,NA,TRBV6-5,TGTGCCAGCAGTTACGGCTTGGGGCGGAGGGGCTACGAGCAGTACTTC,CASSYGLGRRGYEQYF
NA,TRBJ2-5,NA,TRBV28,TGTGCCAGCAGTTTAGTCGACTGGGACCAAGAGACCCAGTACTTC,CASSLVDWDQETQYF
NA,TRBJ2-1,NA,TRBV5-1,TGCGCCAGCAGCCCGGGGGAAGGGGCAGGCAATGAGCAGTTCTTC,CASSPGEGAGNEQFF
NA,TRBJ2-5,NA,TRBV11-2,TGTGCCAGCAGCTTAGTGGCCGGACAGATTGGAGAGACCCAGTACTTC,CASSLVAGQIGETQYF
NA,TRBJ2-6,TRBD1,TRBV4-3,TGCGCCAGCAGCCTCTTGGGACAGGGGATCTCTGGGGCCAACGTCCTGACTTTC,CASSLLGQGISGANVLTF
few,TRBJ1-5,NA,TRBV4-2,TGTGCCAGCAGCCAAGATTCGTTAGGGGTCACTCAGCCCCAGCATTTT,CASSQDSLGVTQPQHF
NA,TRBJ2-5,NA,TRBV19,TGTGCCAGTAGTATAGCAGGGCAGGAGACCCAGTACTTC,CASSIAGQETQYF
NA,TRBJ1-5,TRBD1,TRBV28,TGTGCCAGCAGGACACAGGGGAACGGGCCCCAGCATTTT,CASRTQGNGPQHF
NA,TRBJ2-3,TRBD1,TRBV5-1,TGCGCCAGCAGTGACAGGGGCACAGATACGCAGTATTTT,CASSDRGTDTQYF
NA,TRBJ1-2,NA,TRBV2,TGTGCCAGCAGTGAGGAGGTTGGGAAAAACTATGGCTACACCTTC,CASSEEVGKNYGYTF
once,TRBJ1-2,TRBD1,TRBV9,TGTGCCAGCAGCGTACAAGCAGGGGGCGGCTACACCTTC,CASSVQAGGGYTF
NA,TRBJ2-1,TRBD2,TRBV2,TGTGCCAGCAGTGAGGGTTACGGGCGGGAGGAGTCTAGGGATGAGCAGTTCTTC,CASSEGYGREESRDEQFF
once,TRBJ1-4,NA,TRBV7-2,TGTGCCAGCAGCAGAGAGATCGGCAGGGGTGGTGAAAAACTGTTTTTT,CASSREIGRGGEKLFF
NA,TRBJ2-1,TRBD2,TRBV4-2,TGTGCCAGCAGCCAAGAGTCGCTAGCGGGGGGGCAGTTCTTC,CASSQESLAGGQFF
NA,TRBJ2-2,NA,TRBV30,TGTGCCTGGAGTGTATCCGGCACCGGGGAGCTGTTTTTT,CAWSVSGTGELFF
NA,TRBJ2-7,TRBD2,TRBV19,TGTGCCACCGGGACTAGCGGTACCTACGAGCAGTACTTC,CATGTSGTYEQYF
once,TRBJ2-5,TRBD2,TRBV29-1,TGCAGCGTTACTAGCGGTCAAGAGACCCAGTACTTC,CSVTSGQETQYF
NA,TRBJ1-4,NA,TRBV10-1,TGCGCCAGCAGTGAGGACACCGTTGCAACTAATGAAAAACTGTTTTTT,CASSEDTVATNEKLFF
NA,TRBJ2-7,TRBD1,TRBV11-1,TGTGCCAGCAGCTTAGAACAGGGGGCATCCTACGAGCAGTACTTC,CASSLEQGASYEQYF
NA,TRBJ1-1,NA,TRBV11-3,TGTGCCAGCAGCCCCTCGGGTAGAGGGAGGACTGAAGCTTTCTTT,CASSPSGRGRTEAFF
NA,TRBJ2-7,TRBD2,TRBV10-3,TGTGCCATCAAAGAACTAGCGGAGTACGAGCAGTACTTC,CAIKELAEYEQYF
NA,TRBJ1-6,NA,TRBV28,TGTGCCAGCAGTTTATTAGGAGCTCCCTATAATTCACCCCTCCACTTT,CASSLLGAPYNSPLHF
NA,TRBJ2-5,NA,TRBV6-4,TGTGCCAGCCGTACCACTAGATCCGAAGAGACCCAGTACTTC,CASRTTRSEETQYF
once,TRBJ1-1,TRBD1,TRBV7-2,TGTGCCAGCAGCAAATCCGGGACAGGAAAAGAAGCTTTCTTT,CASSKSGTGKEAFF
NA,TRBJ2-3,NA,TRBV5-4,TGTGCCAGCAGCTTGGGTGGTGATCTGAGGACAGATACGCAGTATTTT,CASSLGGDLRTDTQYF
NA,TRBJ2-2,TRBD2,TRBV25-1,TGTGCCAGCAATGGACTAGCCGCCGGGGAGCTGTTTTTT,CASNGLAAGELFF
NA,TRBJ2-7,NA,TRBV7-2,TGTGCCAGCAGCTTAGGCCTAGCGAAGCAGTACTTC,CASSLGLAKQYF
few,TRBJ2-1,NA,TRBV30,TGTGCCTGGAGTGAGGGGCGATCCCTCGATGAGCAGTTCTTC,CAWSEGRSLDEQFF
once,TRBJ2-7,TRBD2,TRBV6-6,TGTGCCAGTTCCATAGCGGGAGGTTACGAGCAGTACTTC,CASSIAGGYEQYF
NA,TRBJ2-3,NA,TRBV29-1,TGCAGCGGGTGGGACAATACGCAGTATTTT,CSGWDNTQYF
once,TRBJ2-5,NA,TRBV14,TGTGCCAGCAGCCCAAAGGGGGAAGAGACCCAGTACTTC,CASSPKGEETQYF
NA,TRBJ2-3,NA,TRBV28,TGTGCCAGCAGTTTAGACAGTTACACAGATACGCAGTATTTT,CASSLDSYTDTQYF
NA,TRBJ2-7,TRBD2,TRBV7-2,TGTGCCAGCAGCTCCAGCGGGGTCCCCTCCTACGAGCAGTACTTC,CASSSSGVPSYEQYF
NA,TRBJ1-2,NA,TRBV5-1,TGCGCCAGCAGCACGGACATGATCTATGGCTACACCTTC,CASSTDMIYGYTF
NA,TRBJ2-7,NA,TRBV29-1,TGCAGCGCGACATCTACCTACGAGCAGTACTTC,CSATSTYEQYF
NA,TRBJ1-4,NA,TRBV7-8,TGTGCCAGCAGCACAGACAGAAATGAAAAACTGTTTTTT,CASSTDRNEKLFF
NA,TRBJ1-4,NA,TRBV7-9,TGTGCCAGCAGCTTTTCAGGGAACGGTAGGAACGAAAAACTGTTTTTT,CASSFSGNGRNEKLFF
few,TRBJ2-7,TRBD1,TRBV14,TGTGCCAGCAGCCAAACCCGGGACAGACGCTACGAGCAGTACTTC,CASSQTRDRRYEQYF
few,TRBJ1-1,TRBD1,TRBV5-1,TGCGCCAGCGTTCGGGACAGAAACACTGAAGCTTTCTTT,CASVRDRNTEAFF
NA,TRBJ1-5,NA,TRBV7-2,TGTGCCAGCAGCATCCGGGACACCAGCAATCAGCCCCAGCATTTT,CASSIRDTSNQPQHF
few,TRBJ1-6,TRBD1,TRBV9,TGTGCCAGCAGCGTTGGACAGGCACGGGCGGATTCACCCCTCCACTTT,CASSVGQARADSPLHF
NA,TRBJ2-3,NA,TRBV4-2,TGTGCCAGCAGCCAAGAATTGGGCGTCATGAAAGGGGCGCAGTATTTT,CASSQELGVMKGAQYF
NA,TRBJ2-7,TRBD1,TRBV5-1,TGCGCCAGCAGCTTGGCTTTTCGGGACAGAGACGAGCAGTACTTC,CASSLAFRDRDEQYF
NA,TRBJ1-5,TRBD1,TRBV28,TGTGCCAGCAGTTTGCGACAGGGTCTATCGCCCCAGCATTTT,CASSLRQGLSPQHF
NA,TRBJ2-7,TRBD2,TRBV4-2,TGTGCCAGCAGACATGGGGACTATCCCTACGAGCAGTACTTC,CASRHGDYPYEQYF
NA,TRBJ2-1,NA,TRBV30,TGTGCCTGGAGTGGGGGCGGGGTGGGGTTCTTC,CAWSGGGVGFF
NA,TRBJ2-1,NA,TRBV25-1,TGTGCCAGCGCCCTAGGGCGGGAACCCTACAATGAGCAGTTCTTC,CASALGREPYNEQFF
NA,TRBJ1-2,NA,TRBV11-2,TGTGCCAGCAGCTTAGGGGCATCGAACTATGGCTACACCTTC,CASSLGASNYGYTF